These 32 T cell receptor beta chains share one sample of origin, sequenced in a study of cytomegalovirus exposure and HLA in healthy donors. The study ran its PCR with 60 Vbeta and 13 Jbeta primers. Profiling relied on immunoSEQ multiplex PCR, and the TCRdb table lists in-frame clones only, not all of them. In the table there are about 140,000 clones, 80% of which are singletons. Sequenced input: PBMCs. These receptors came from a woman in her thirties or forties in good health and CMV-seronegative.

Details on this clone: The junction departs from the called germline gene at one end, perhaps through a read error. The rearrangement links TRBV4-2 to TRBJ2-2, with 8 bases lining up with TRBD2. There are 22 residues in the CDR3. The V gene's germline CDR1 is LGHNA and CDR2 YNFKEQ. The CDR3 sequence: CASSQLVRRPGKQRENAGELFF. CDR3 bases: TGTGCCAGCAGCCAATTAGTCCGTCGTCCAGGGAAACAGCGGGAGAACGCCGGGGAGCTGTTTTTT.

A few counts support this clone. This rearrangement joins TRBV28 to TRBJ1-1, with TRBD1 matching over 7 bases. J was trimmed by 5 bases and V by 3 bases; bases with no gene match: 3. The CDR3 contains 13 residues. From germline, CDR1 is MDHEN and CDR2 SYDVKM. Here the CDR3 reads CASSFQGETEAFF. In nucleotides, the CDR3 is TGTGCCAGCAGTTTCCAGGGGGAGACTGAAGCTTTCTTT. The whole variable domain, remainder taken from reference TRBV28 and TRBJ1-1, is DVKVTQSSRYLVKRTGEKVFLECVQDMDHENMFWYRQDPGLGLRLIYFSYDVKMKEKGDIPEGYSVSREKKERFSLILESASTNQTSMYLCASSFQGETEAFFGQGTRLTVV.

This clone was found once. This chain links TRBV27 with TRBJ1-4; 7 bases are shared with TRBD1. V dropped 6 bases and J dropped 10; count of bases not matched to a gene: 14. The CDR3 contains 15 residues. CDR1 is MNHEY, CDR2 SMNVEV, per germline (reference sequence). The CDR3 DNA reads TGTGCCAGCAGGGCGAAACAGGGGTTACCCGCAAAACTGTTTTTT. The encoded protein is CASRAKQGLPAKLFF.

V is TRBV5-1 and J is TRBJ2-2; D gene uncertain. CDR3 length: 14 residues. CDR1 and CDR2 from the germline V gene are SGHRS and YFSETQ. The V end lost 1 base, the J end lost 1 base, and 5 bases lay between the germline ends. The CDR3 DNA follows: TGCGCCAGCAGCTTGAGACAGAACACCGGGGAGCTGTTTTTT. Its protein product is CASSLRQNTGELFF. The full variable domain, in which reference TRBV5-1 and TRBJ2-2 provide the parts outside the CDR3, is KAGVTQTPRYLIKTRGQQVTLSCSPISGHRSVSWYQQTPGQGLQFLFEYFSETQRNKGNFPGRFSGRQFSNSRSEMNVSTLELGDSALYLCASSLRQNTGELFFGEGSRLTVL.

The J gene is TRBJ2-7, the V gene TRBV28; possibly TRBD1 for D (6 bases). V was pared by 6 bases and J by 2 bases, with 11 bases between. The CDR3 has 13 residues. CDR1 MDHEN and CDR2 SYDVKM come from the germline V gene. The CDR3 nucleotides read TGTGCCAGCAGCCAACCAGGGGCCTACGAGCAGTACTTC. Translating gives CASSQPGAYEQYF.

V and J are TRBV28 and TRBJ1-5; 9 bases are a match to TRBD1. Germline assignment: CDR1 MDHEN and CDR2 SYDVKM. After removal of 6 bases from V and 1 base from J, the junction contained 16 bases not matched to a gene. The CDR3 consists of 19 residues. The CDR3 is CASSRRDRVGTESNQPQHF. The CDR3 coding sequence is TGTGCCAGCAGCCGCCGGGACAGGGTAGGGACCGAGAGCAATCAGCCCCAGCATTTT.

The gene calls are TRBV5-1 and TRBJ1-5; a possible D gene is TRBD1 (5 bases). Trimming took 3 bases from V and 3 from J, leaving 13 bases between them. There are 15 residues in the CDR3. CDR1 SGHRS and CDR2 YFSETQ come from the germline V gene. The chain's CDR3 is CASSYLGGTNQPQHF. The CDR3 region has the DNA TGCGCCAGCAGCTACCTCGGAGGGACCAATCAGCCCCAGCATTTT. The variable domain in full, with the rest retrieved from reference TRBV5-1 and TRBJ1-5, is KAGVTQTPRYLIKTRGQQVTLSCSPISGHRSVSWYQQTPGQGLQFLFEYFSETQRNKGNFPGRFSGRQFSNSRSEMNVSTLELGDSALYLCASSYLGGTNQPQHFGDGTRLSIL.

J is TRBJ2-1 and V is TRBV28, with TRBD1 matching over 7 bases. CDR1 and CDR2 (germline): MDHEN, SYDVKM. This CDR3 is built from 13 residues. The V gene end was trimmed by 2 bases and the J gene end by 9 bases; junction bases not matched to a gene: 4. CDR3 sequence (DNA): TGTGCCAGCAGTTTACCCTACAGGGGTGAGCAGTTCTTC. Residues: CASSLPYRGEQFF. The whole variable domain, remainder taken from reference TRBV28 and TRBJ2-1, is DVKVTQSSRYLVKRTGEKVFLECVQDMDHENMFWYRQDPGLGLRLIYFSYDVKMKEKGDIPEGYSVSREKKERFSLILESASTNQTSMYLCASSLPYRGEQFFGPGTRLTVL.

The chain combines TRBV11-2 with TRBJ1-2; 8 bases are a match to TRBD1. The trim removed 2 bases at V and 9 bases at J, leaving 5 bases unmatched. In germline, CDR1 is SGHAT, CDR2 FQNNGV. The CDR3 spans 13 residues. The DNA for the CDR3 is TGTGCCAGCAGCTTATCTGACAGGGGAAGCTACACCTTC. Protein sequence: CASSLSDRGSYTF.

This clone showed up just a few times. This sequence joins TRBV27 and TRBJ2-7; no reliable D call. The CDR3 is 13 residues long. The ends were cut back, 7 bases at V and 0 bases at J, with 10 bases in the middle. The V gene's germline CDR1 is MNHEY and CDR2 SMNVEV (reference sequence). Written as DNA, the CDR3 is TGTGCCAGCAAGTTCCAGTACTCCTACGAGCAGTACTTC. This encodes CASKFQYSYEQYF.

The V call is TRBV4-1, the J call TRBJ1-2; 7 bases are shared with TRBD1. V dropped 1 base and J dropped 2; count of bases not matched to a gene: 4. The length of the CDR3 is 15 residues. Germline V gene sequence: CDR1 MGHRA, CDR2 YSYEKL. The CDR3 loop reads CASSQAGTANYGYTF. CDR3 nucleotide sequence: TGCGCCAGCAGCCAAGCTGGGACAGCCAACTATGGCTACACCTTC.

The genes are TRBV5-4 and TRBJ2-5, with 9 bases aligning to TRBD2. The CDR3 is made up of 16 amino acids. Unmatched junction bases numbered 12, after V lost 4 bases and J lost 5 bases. CDR1 and CDR2 (germline): SGHNT, YYREEE (reference sequence). The CDR3 DNA reads TGTGCCAGCAGCCCGGCGGGGCTAGCGGGGTTGGAGACCCAGTACTTC. It is translated as CASSPAGLAGLETQYF.

In the case of this clone: At one end the junction does not follow the germline gene, possibly because of a read error. The chain recombines TRBV2 with TRBJ2-6; 11 bases fit TRBD2. The CDR3 is made up of 16 amino acids. The germline V gene has CDR1 SNHLY and CDR2 FYNNEI. CDR3 residues: CASQTSGVPGANGLTF. The CDR3 DNA is TGTGCCAGCCAGACTAGCGGGGTCCCTGGGGCCAACGGCCTGACTTTC. The complete variable domain, with remaining parts taken from reference TRBV2 and TRBJ2-6, reads EPEVTQTPSHQVTQMGQEVILRCVPISNHLYFYWYRQILGQKVEFLVSFYNNEISEKSEIFDDQFSVERPDGSNFTLKIRSTKLEDSAMYFCASQTSGVPGANGLTFGAGSRLTVL.

The V gene is TRBV6-1, the J gene TRBJ2-2, with 7 bases identical to TRBD1. The germline V gene encodes CDR1 MNHNS and CDR2 SASEGT. V was pared by 4 bases and J by 1 base, with 3 bases of the junction left unmatched. This CDR3 is built from 15 residues. CDR3 protein: CASSARQGNTGELFF. CDR3 DNA sequence: TGTGCCAGCAGTGCCCGACAGGGGAACACCGGGGAGCTGTTTTTT.

The chain employs TRBV7-9 and TRBJ1-1, with D unresolved. This CDR3 contains 14 residues. Between the trimmed V and J ends, which lost 5 bases and 3 bases, there was a span of 13 bases. CDR1 is SEHNR, CDR2 FQNEAQ, per germline (reference sequence). The CDR3 bases are TGTGCCAGCAGCCCGCACCCGTCGGACACTGAAGCTTTCTTT. Translated, it gives CASSPHPSDTEAFF. Filled out from reference TRBV7-9 and TRBJ1-1, the complete variable domain reads DTGVSQNPRHKITKRGQNVTFRCDPISEHNRLYWYRQTLGQGPEFLTYFQNEAQLEKSRLLSDRFSAERPKGSFSTLEIQRTEQGDSAMYLCASSPHPSDTEAFFGQGTRLTVV.

The chain couples TRBV30 to TRBJ2-3; 11 bases align to TRBD2. Trimming removed 0 bases from V and 0 bases from J; junction bases left unmatched: 5. The germline gives CDR1 GTSNPN, CDR2 SVGIG (reference sequence). The CDR3 is made up of 17 amino acids. The CDR3 DNA reads TGTGCCTGGAGTGTATCCGGGACTAGCGGTAGCACAGATACGCAGTATTTT. It specifies CAWSVSGTSGSTDTQYF.

The chain is built from TRBV6-1 and TRBJ1-2, with D maybe TRBD1 (5 bases). Germline CDR1 reads MNHNS; CDR2 reads SASEGT. V was clipped by 6 bases and J by 4 bases, with 9 bases between them. The CDR3 totals 12 residues. For the CDR3, the DNA is TGTGCCAGCAGCGGCGACAGCTATGGCTACACCTTC. Protein product: CASSGDSYGYTF.

The chain links TRBV28 to TRBJ2-1, with a possible D match to TRBD1 (6 bases). Germline CDR1 and CDR2: MDHEN and SYDVKM. The CDR3 is 15 residues long. Trimming left V 6 bases short and J 1 base short, with 13 bases between. The DNA for the CDR3 is TGTGCCAGCAGCCTTTCCGGGACATCCTACAATGAGCAGTTCTTC. Translating gives CASSLSGTSYNEQFF.

The gene calls are TRBV19 and TRBJ1-3; possible D gene TRBD1, 6 bases. Trimming left V 6 bases short and J 3 bases short, with 12 bases between. This CDR3 is built from 14 residues. Germline values: CDR1 LNHDA, CDR2 SQIVND (reference sequence). CDR3 DNA: TGTGCCAGTAGGGGCACAGGGCTTGGAAACACCATATATTTT. It yields the protein CASRGTGLGNTIYF.

The chain employs TRBV7-6 and TRBJ2-7, with 12 bases lining up with TRBD2. CDR1 is SGHVS, CDR2 FNYEAQ, per germline. The junction had 3 bases not matched to a gene; V was cut back by 5 bases and J by 4 bases. The CDR3 covers 14 residues. CDR3 DNA sequence: TGTGCCAGCAGCAAGACTAGCGGGGGTTACGAGCAGTACTTC. The encoded protein is CASSKTSGGYEQYF.

The chain is built from TRBV2 and TRBJ2-7; 9 bases line up with TRBD2. The CDR3 contains 16 residues. Germline CDR1 is SNHLY and CDR2 is FYNNEI. The ends lost 4 bases at V and 0 bases at J; junction bases unmatched: 7. The CDR3 region is CASSASRLAVSYEQYF. For the CDR3, the DNA is TGTGCCAGCAGTGCTAGCAGACTAGCGGTCTCCTACGAGCAGTACTTC.

The V call is TRBV6-1, the J call TRBJ1-3, with 7 bases lining up with TRBD1. Trimming at V came to 2 bases and at J to 0 bases, leaving 7 bases not matched to a gene. CDR3 size: 17 residues. The germline CDR1 and CDR2 sequences are MNHNS and SASEGT. In nucleotides, the CDR3 is TGTGCCAGCAGTGAACGGGACAGCCTATTCTCTGGAAACACCATATATTTT. Translated: CASSERDSLFSGNTIYF.

The V gene is TRBV6-5, the J gene TRBJ2-7; D is unresolved. The V and J ends lost 6 bases and 0 bases respectively, with 6 bases between them. The CDR3 covers 12 residues. From germline, CDR1 is MNHEY and CDR2 SVGAGI. The chain's CDR3 is CASSSFSYEQYF. CDR3 DNA sequence: TGTGCCAGCAGCTCCTTCTCCTACGAGCAGTACTTC.

The V gene is TRBV25-1, the J gene TRBJ2-1, with a tentative D call TRBD2 (6 bases). The length of the CDR3 is 15 residues. Trimming shortened V by 0 bases and J by 5 bases, and 11 bases separated the two germline ends. Germline V gene sequence: CDR1 MGHDK, CDR2 SYGVNS. CDR3 loop: CASSEYSGYNNEQFF. CDR3 nucleotide sequence: TGTGCCAGCAGTGAATATAGCGGCTATAACAATGAGCAGTTCTTC.

The chain carries TRBV9 and TRBJ2-7; maybe TRBD2 (6 bases). V was shortened by 3 bases and J by 1 base, with 11 bases between the two germline ends. The CDR3 runs 14 residues. Per the germline V gene, CDR1 is SGDLS and CDR2 is YYNGEE. The CDR3 DNA is TGTGCCAGCAGCGCGGGACTTGGTTCCTACGAGCAGTACTTC. This gives the protein CASSAGLGSYEQYF.

This clone has a handful of counts. The chain couples TRBV25-1 to TRBJ1-1; TRBD1 matches 7 bases. CDR3 length: 17 residues. In germline, CDR1 is MGHDK, CDR2 SYGVNS. The trim removed 6 bases at V and 9 bases at J, leaving 22 bases unmatched. For the CDR3, the DNA is TGTGCCAGCAGCTTGAAGTTCACAGGGGTAGCAAACGACAAAGCTTTCTTT. As protein: CASSLKFTGVANDKAFF.

The J gene is TRBJ1-1, the V gene TRBV28, with D maybe TRBD1 (5 bases). Trimming shortened V by 5 bases and J by 1 base, and 8 bases separated the two germline ends. CDR1 and CDR2 (germline): MDHEN, SYDVKM. The CDR3 covers 13 residues. As DNA, the CDR3 is TGTGCCAGCAGTCCTACAGGGAACACTGAAGCTTTCTTT. This gives the protein CASSPTGNTEAFF.

The chain combines TRBV6-5 with TRBJ1-2; D may be TRBD1 (6 bases). The CDR3 sequence is 15 residues long. V shed 5 bases and J shed 4 bases, with 17 bases lying between them. Germline lookup yields CDR1 MNHEY and CDR2 SVGAGI. The CDR3 DNA follows: TGTGCCAGCAGTCGAACAGGGATAGAGAGCTATGGCTACACCTTC. Encoded protein: CASSRTGIESYGYTF.

The J gene is TRBJ2-7, the V gene TRBV7-9; D call uncertain. V gave up 2 bases and J gave up 5 bases, with 16 bases separating them. Germline V lookup: CDR1 SEHNR, CDR2 FQNEAQ (reference sequence). The CDR3 sequence is 15 residues long. CDR3 loop: CASSLSSSEKNEQYF. CDR3 nucleotide sequence: TGTGCCAGCAGCTTATCATCTTCTGAGAAGAACGAGCAGTACTTC.

The genes are TRBV28 and TRBJ2-7, with 10 bases identical to TRBD2. The V gene end was trimmed by 4 bases and the J gene end by 5 bases; junction bases not matched to a gene: 8. CDR1 and CDR2 (germline): MDHEN, SYDVKM. This CDR3 has 15 residues. The DNA of the CDR3 is TGTGCCAGCAGTTCTCCAGCGGGAGGGCCGGACGAGCAGTACTTC. This gives the protein CASSSPAGGPDEQYF.

The rearrangement joins TRBV28 to TRBJ1-6, with 9 bases that match TRBD1. Germline V lookup: CDR1 MDHEN, CDR2 SYDVKM. This CDR3 is 13 amino acids long. V was pared by 6 bases and J by 7 bases, with 1 base of the junction left unmatched. CDR3 coding DNA: TGTGCCAGCAGAGGGACAGGGAATTCACCCCTCCACTTT. As protein: CASRGTGNSPLHF. The entire variable domain, with the rest obtained from reference TRBV28 and TRBJ1-6, is as follows: DVKVTQSSRYLVKRTGEKVFLECVQDMDHENMFWYRQDPGLGLRLIYFSYDVKMKEKGDIPEGYSVSREKKERFSLILESASTNQTSMYLCASRGTGNSPLHFGNGTRLTVT.

The V call is TRBV5-8, the J call TRBJ2-3; D unresolved. V lost 4 bases and J 7 bases, leaving 7 bases between the germline ends. There are 11 residues in the CDR3. Germline loops: CDR1 SGHTS, CDR2 YDEGEE. The CDR3: CASSPSHTQYF. CDR3 coding DNA: TGTGCCAGCAGCCCTAGTCATACGCAGTATTTT. The full variable domain, in which reference TRBV5-8 and TRBJ2-3 provide the parts outside the CDR3, is EAGVTQSPTHLIKTRGQQATLRCSPISGHTSVYWYQQALGLGLQFLLWYDEGEERNRGNFPPRFSGRQFPNYSSELNVNALELEDSALYLCASSPSHTQYFGPGTRLTVL.